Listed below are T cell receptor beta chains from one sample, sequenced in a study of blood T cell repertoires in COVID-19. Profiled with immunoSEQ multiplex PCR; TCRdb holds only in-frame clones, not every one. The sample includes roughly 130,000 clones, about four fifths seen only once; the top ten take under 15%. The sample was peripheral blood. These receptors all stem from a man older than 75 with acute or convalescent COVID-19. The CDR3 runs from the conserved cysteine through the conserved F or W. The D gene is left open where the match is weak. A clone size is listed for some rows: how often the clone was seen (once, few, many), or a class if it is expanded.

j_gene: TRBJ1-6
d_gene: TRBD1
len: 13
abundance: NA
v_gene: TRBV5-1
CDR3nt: TGCGCCAGCACGGACAGGGATAATTCACCCCTCCACTTT
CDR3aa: CASTDRDNSPLHF

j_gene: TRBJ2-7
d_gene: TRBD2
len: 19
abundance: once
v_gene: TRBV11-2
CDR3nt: TGTGCCAGCAGCTTATCTCTGGGGTGGACGGGGGGGCCTCTCTACGAGCAGTACTTC
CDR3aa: CASSLSLGWTGGPLYEQYF

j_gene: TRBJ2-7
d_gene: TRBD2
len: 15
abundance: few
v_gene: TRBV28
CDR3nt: TGTGCCAGCAGCCCCTGGACTAGCGGGGTTTACGAGCAGTACTTC
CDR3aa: CASSPWTSGVYEQYF

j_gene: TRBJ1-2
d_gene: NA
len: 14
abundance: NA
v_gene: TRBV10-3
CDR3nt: TGTGCCAGTGGGGTAGGGGTACAGGGCTATGGCTACACCTTC
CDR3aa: CASGVGVQGYGYTF

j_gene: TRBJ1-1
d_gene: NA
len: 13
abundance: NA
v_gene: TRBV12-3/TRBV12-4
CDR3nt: TGTGCCAGCACCTTGACACCGAACACTGAAGCTTTCTTT
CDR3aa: CASTLTPNTEAFF

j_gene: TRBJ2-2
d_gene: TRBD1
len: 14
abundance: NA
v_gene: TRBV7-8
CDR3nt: TGTGCCAGCAGCTTAGGGGGACAGACCGGGGAGCTGTTTTTT
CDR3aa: CASSLGGQTGELFF

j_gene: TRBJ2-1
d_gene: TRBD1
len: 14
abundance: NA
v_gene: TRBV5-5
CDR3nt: TGTGCCAGCAGCACGGCCGACAGGGGTCGGGAGCAGTTCTTC
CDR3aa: CASSTADRGREQFF

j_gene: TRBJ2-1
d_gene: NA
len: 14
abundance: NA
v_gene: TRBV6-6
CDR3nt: TGTGCCAGCAACACCCCAAAAGCGGACAATGAGCAGTTCTTC
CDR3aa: CASNTPKADNEQFF

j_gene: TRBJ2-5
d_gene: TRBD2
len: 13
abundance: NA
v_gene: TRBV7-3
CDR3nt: TGTGCCAGCAGCCGGGACTACGAGGAGACCCAGTACTTC
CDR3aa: CASSRDYEETQYF

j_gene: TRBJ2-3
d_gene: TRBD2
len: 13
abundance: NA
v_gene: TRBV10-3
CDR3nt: TGTGCCGTCCTTGGGGGGGAGACAGATACGCAGTATTTT
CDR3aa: CAVLGGETDTQYF

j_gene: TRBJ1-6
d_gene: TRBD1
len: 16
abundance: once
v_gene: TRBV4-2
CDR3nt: TGTGCCAGCAGCCCCTATACGGACAGGGATAATTCACCCCTCCACTTT
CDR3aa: CASSPYTDRDNSPLHF

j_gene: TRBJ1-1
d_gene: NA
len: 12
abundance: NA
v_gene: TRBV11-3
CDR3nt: TGTGCCAGCAGCGCGGGAGGGACTGAAGCTTTCTTT
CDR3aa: CASSAGGTEAFF

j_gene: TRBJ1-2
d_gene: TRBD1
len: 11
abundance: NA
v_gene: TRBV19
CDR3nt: TGTGCCAGTATCGGGACAGGGTCACACACCTTC
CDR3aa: CASIGTGSHTF

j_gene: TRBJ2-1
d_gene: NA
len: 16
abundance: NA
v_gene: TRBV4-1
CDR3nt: TGCGCCAGCAGCCAAGATTCGGGGGACCCTTACAATGAGCAGTTCTTC
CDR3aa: CASSQDSGDPYNEQFF

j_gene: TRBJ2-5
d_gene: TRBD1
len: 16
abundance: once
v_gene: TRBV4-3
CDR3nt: TGCGCCAGCAGCCAAGTAACAGGGGGCGCGGGGGAGACCCAGTACTTC
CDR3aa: CASSQVTGGAGETQYF

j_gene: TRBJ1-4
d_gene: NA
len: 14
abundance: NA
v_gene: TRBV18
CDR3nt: TGTGCCAGCTCACCCGGTGCAACTAATGAAAAACTGTTTTTT
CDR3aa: CASSPGATNEKLFF

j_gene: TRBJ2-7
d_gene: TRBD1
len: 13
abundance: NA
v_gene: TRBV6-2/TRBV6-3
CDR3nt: TGTGCCAGCGGCCCGACAGGGCGTCGGGAGCAGTACTTC
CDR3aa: CASGPTGRREQYF

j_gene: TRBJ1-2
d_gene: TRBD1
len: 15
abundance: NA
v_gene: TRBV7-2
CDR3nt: TGTGCCAGCTACGGCCAGGGGGCTCTCCCAGCCGGCTACACCTTC
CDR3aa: CASYGQGALPAGYTF

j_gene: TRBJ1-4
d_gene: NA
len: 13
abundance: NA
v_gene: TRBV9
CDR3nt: TGTGCCAGCAGCGTACGTGCGGGCGAAAAACTGTTTTTT
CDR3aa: CASSVRAGEKLFF

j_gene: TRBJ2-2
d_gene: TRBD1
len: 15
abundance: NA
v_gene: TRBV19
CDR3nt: TGTGCCAGTAGTATTGGGACAGGGGTCACCGGGGAGCTGTTTTTT
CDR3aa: CASSIGTGVTGELFF

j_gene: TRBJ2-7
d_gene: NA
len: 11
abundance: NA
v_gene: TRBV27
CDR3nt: TGTGCCAGCGGGACTGCCCCAGCGCAGTACTTC
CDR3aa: CASGTAPAQYF

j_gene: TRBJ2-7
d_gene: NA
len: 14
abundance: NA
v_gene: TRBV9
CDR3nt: TGTGCCAGCAGCGTAGGGACAGCGCTCGGCGAGCAGTACTTC
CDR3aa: CASSVGTALGEQYF

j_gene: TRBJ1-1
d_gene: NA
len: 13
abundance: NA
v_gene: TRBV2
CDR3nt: TGTGCCAGCAGTTTCCAGGGAAACACTGAAGCTTTCTTT
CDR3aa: CASSFQGNTEAFF

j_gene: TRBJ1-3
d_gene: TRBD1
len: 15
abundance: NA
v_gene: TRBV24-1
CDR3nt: TGTGCCACCAGTAAGACAGGGGACTCTGGAAACACCATATATTTT
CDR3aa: CATSKTGDSGNTIYF

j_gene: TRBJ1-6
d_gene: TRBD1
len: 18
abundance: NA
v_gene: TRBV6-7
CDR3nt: TGTGCCAGCAAACCGAGACAGGGATTCGGCGGCCAGGGTTCACCCCTCCACTTT
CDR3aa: CASKPRQGFGGQGSPLHF

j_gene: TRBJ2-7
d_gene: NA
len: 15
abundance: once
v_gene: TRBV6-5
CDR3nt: TGTGCCAGCAGTTACTCGGGACTTTGGAGCTACGAGCAGTACTTC
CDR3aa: CASSYSGLWSYEQYF

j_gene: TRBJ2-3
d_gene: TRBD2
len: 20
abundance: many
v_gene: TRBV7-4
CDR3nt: TGTGCCAGCAGCTTAGAGGGGAGTCTACTAGCGGGGGGGCGGCCAGATACGCAGTATTTT
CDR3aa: CASSLEGSLLAGGRPDTQYF

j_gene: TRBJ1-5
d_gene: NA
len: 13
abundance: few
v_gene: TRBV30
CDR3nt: TGTGCCTGGAGCCCTAACCTAAATCAGCCCCAGCATTTT
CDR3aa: CAWSPNLNQPQHF

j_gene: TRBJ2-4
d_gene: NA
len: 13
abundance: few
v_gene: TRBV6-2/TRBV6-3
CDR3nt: TGTGCCAGCAGTTCCCCGAACTCGCACATTCAGTACTTC
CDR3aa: CASSSPNSHIQYF

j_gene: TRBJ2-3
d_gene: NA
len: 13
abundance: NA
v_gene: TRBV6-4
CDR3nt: TGTGCCAGCGGGCGGGATCAGAGGGATACGCAGTATTTT
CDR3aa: CASGRDQRDTQYF

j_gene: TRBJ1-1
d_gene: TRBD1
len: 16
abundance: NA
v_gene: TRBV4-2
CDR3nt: TGTGCCAGCAGCCTCCACCCACAGGGGGCAGATACTGAAGCTTTCTTT
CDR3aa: CASSLHPQGADTEAFF

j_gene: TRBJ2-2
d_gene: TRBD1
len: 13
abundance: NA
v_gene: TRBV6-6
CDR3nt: TGTGCCAGCAGTTCGACAGGGTCCGGGGAGCTGTTTTTT
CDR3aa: CASSSTGSGELFF

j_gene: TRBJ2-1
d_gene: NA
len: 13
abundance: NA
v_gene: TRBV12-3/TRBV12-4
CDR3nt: TGTGCCAGCAGTTTGATAGGGGGTGCTGAGCAGTTCTTC
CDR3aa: CASSLIGGAEQFF

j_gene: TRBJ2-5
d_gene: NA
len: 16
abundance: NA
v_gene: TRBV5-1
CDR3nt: TGCGCCAGCAGCTTGGGAGGGGACACCCTAGGGGAGACCCAGTACTTC
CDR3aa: CASSLGGDTLGETQYF

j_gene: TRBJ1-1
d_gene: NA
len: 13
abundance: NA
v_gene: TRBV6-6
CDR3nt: TGTGCCAGCAGTGCGGCTCTGTCGACTGAAGCTTTCTTT
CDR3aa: CASSAALSTEAFF

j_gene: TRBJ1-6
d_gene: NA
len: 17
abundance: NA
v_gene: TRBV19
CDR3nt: TGTGCCAGTAGTCTAAGGCCCCCAGGTGGGGGGAATTCACCCCTCCACTTT
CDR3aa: CASSLRPPGGGNSPLHF

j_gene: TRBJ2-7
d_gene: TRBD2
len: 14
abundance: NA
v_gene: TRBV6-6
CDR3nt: TGTGCCAGCACCCTAGCGGGGGGATTGGGGGAGCAGTACTTC
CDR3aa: CASTLAGGLGEQYF

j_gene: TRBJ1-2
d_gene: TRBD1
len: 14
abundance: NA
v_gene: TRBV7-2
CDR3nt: TGTGCCAGCAGCATCGACAGGGGGCGGGGCGGCTACACCTTC
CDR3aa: CASSIDRGRGGYTF

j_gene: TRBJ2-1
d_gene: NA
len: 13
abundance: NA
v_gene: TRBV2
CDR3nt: TGTGCCAGCACGGAGGGTATGGGCAATGAGCAGTTCTTC
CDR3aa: CASTEGMGNEQFF

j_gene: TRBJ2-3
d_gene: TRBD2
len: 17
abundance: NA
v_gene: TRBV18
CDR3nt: TGTGCCAGCTCACCACCGGGACTAGCGGGAGCCACAGATACGCAGTATTTT
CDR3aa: CASSPPGLAGATDTQYF

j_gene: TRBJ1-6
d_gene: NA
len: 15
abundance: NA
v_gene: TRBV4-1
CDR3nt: TGCGCCAGCAGCCACTTCAGACTCGATAATTCACCCCTCCACTTT
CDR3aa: CASSHFRLDNSPLHF

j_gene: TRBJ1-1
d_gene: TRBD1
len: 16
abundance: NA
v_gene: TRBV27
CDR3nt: TGTGCCAGCAGTATTGACAGGGGGTACATGAACACTGAAGCTTTCTTT
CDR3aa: CASSIDRGYMNTEAFF

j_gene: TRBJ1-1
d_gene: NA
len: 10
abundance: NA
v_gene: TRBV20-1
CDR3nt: TGCAGTGCTAGAATAACAGGAGCTTTCTTT
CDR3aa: CSARITGAFF

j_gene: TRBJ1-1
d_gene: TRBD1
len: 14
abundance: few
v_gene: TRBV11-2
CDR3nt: TGTGCCAGCAGCTTACCGCGCAGGGGGCCGGGAGCTTTCTTT
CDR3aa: CASSLPRRGPGAFF

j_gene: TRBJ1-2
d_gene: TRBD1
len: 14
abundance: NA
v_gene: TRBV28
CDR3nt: TGTGCCAGCAGTATACCACCGGGACAGGGGGGCTACACCTTC
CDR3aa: CASSIPPGQGGYTF

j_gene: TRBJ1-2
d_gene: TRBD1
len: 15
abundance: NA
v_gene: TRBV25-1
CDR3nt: TGTGCCAGCAGTTTAGGGACAGGCGTTAACTATGGCTACACCTTC
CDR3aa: CASSLGTGVNYGYTF

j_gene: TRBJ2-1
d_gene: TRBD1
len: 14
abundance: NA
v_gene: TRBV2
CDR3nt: TGTGCCAGCAGTCCCCAACAGGGGTCCAATGAGCAGTTCTTC
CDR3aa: CASSPQQGSNEQFF

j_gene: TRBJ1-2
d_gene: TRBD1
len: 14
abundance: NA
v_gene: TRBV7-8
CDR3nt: TGTGCCAGCAGCTTGGTGACAGGGAATGATGGCTACACCTTC
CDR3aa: CASSLVTGNDGYTF

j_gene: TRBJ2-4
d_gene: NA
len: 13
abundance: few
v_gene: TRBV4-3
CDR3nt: TGCGCCAGCAGCCACGGAGATATGAACATTCAGTACTTC
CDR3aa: CASSHGDMNIQYF

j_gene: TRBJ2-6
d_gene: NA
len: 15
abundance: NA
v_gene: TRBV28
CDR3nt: TGTGCCAGCAGTACACAGCTCTCTGGGGCCAACGTCCTGACTTTC
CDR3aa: CASSTQLSGANVLTF

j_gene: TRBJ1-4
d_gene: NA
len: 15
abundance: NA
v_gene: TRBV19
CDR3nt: TGTGCCAGTAGTAAGCAGGGCGCAACTAATGAAAAACTGTTTTTT
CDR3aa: CASSKQGATNEKLFF

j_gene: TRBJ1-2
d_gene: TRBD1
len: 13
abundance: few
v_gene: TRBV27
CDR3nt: TGTGCCAGCGCCCGGACAGGCCCATATGGCTACACCTTC
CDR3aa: CASARTGPYGYTF

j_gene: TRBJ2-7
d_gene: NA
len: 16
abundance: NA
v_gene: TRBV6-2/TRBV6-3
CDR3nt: TGTGCCAGCAGCAGTGTTCGTACGGCGGTCACCTACGAGCAGTACTTC
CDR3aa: CASSSVRTAVTYEQYF

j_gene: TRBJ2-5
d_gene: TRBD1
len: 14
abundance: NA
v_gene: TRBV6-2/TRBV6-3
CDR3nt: TGTGCCAGCAGTTACGGGAACAGGGGTCAGACCCAGTACTTC
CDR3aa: CASSYGNRGQTQYF

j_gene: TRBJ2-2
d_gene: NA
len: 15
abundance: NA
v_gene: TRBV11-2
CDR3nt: TGTGCCAGCGGAAGAACAGGGATTGGTACCGGGGAGCTGTTTTTT
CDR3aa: CASGRTGIGTGELFF

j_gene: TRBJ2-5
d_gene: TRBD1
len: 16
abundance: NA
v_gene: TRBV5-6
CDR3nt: TGTGCCAGCAGCGGGAACAGGGGAGTGGGGAAAGAGACCCAGTACTTC
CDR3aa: CASSGNRGVGKETQYF

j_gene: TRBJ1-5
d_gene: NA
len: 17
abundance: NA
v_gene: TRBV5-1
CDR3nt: TGCGCCAGCAGCTTGGGGCCCGCTTCGGGTCCAAATCAGCCCCAGCATTTT
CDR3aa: CASSLGPASGPNQPQHF